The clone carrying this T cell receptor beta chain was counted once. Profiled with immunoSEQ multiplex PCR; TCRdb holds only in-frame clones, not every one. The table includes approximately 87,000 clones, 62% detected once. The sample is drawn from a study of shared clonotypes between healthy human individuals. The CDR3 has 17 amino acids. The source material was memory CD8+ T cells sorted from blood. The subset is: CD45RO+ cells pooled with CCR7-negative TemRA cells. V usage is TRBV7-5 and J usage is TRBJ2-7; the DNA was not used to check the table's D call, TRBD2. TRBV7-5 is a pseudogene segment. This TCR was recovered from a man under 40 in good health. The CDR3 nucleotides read TGTGCCAGAAGCTTAGGATGCCGACTAGCGGGTATCTACGAGCAGTACTTC. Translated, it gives CARSLGCRLAGIYEQYF.